This TCR beta chain was retrieved from a study of blood T cell repertoires in COVID-19 (dated by TCRdb to the early 2020s). Turning to the overall study: The collaborator samples originated in the United States, Italy and Spain and spanned the acute and convalescent phases of COVID-19. The prospective study material was composed of cDNA or gDNA derived from T cells, B-cell-depleted T cells, or PBMCs. The dataset comprised deeply sampled blood TCRbeta repertoires from subjects exposed to, actively infected with, or recovered from COVID-19. The repertoires were made available in a free public database intended to serve as a resource for research on the immune response to SARS-CoV-2. The samples were drawn from two sources: the first 160 participants of the ongoing ImmuneRACE study, and 1,000 to 1,500 subjects contributed by 6 global collaborators. A de-identified subject ID, COVID-19 status, age in years and sex were almost always included in the sample metadata. HLA class I and class II types, where available, came from metadata supplied by the sample provider rather than from assay-based typing.

Overall study outcomes, separate from this receptor: Clinical and demographic metadata were provided uncurated, with the amount varying by source and participant.

Whole blood was collected in K2EDTA tubes by collaborating institutions according to the institutions' own protocols. Collaborator samples were shipped for TCRbeta analysis as frozen whole blood, isolated PBMCs, or DNA extracted from either sample type. From its cysteine to its phenylalanine, the CDR3 spans 15 amino acids. The sequence is cut down to CDR3 DNA, 45 bases in frame from base 1. CDR1 and CDR2 are drawn from the germline V gene (reference sequence): SEHNR, FQNEAQ. The junction shows trimming of 5 bases on V and 8 bases on J, plus 16 bases between the germline ends. With regard to this clone: What antigen it recognizes has not been identified. Nothing much larger sits one base from this clone, and base qualities are not available.

TCRbeta CDR3 regions were amplified from genomic DNA by means of the immunoSEQ Assay, a bias-controlled multiplex PCR. The study's processing was this. The number of nucleated cells in each sample was estimated by amplification of reference gene primers within the assay. To quantify the absolute abundance of each unique TCRbeta CDR3 rearrangement, sequence reads were collapsed and filtered. For each sample, productive Simpson clonality was calculated as the square root of Simpson's diversity index across productive rearrangements. In its TCRdb copy, this immuneACCESS table keeps in-frame sequences only and misses some clones. Where compared with another copy, unresolved V genes explain less than half of these, and the others have no known cause. V and J calls and clone size are given by that table; D and trimming were obtained from the DNA. The sample table holds 100,000 to 150,000 clones, of which around 88% were seen once. The ten biggest clones cover over 9% of the sample.

The source is a man over 45 with acute or convalescent COVID-19. The rearranged chain carries TRBV7-9 and TRBJ1-6, with the D gene not confidently named. The sequencing input was peripheral blood. At the DNA level, the sequence is TGTGCCAGCAGCCGCTCTGGCGGTCCCCATTCACCCCTCCACTTT. Translation gives CASSRSGGPHSPLHF.